This TCR beta chain was found in a study of CD8 T cells in Susac syndrome. The sequenced target, TCR beta, came from blood CD8+ and CD4+ T cells. Per the germline V gene, CDR1 is SGHNT and CDR2 is YYREEE (reference sequence). V lost 0 bases to trimming and J lost 5 bases; unmatched junction nucleotides: 5. The CDR3 is 15 residues long. After extraction with the RNeasy kit, roughly 0.5 to 1 ug of the RNA was reverse transcribed using random hexamers. Across 54 Vbeta and 13 Jbeta, immunoSEQ multiplex PCR amplified TCR beta CDR3. TCRdb reanalysed the immunoSEQ multiplex PCR reads using MiXCR and keeps one entry per CDR3 protein. The sample contains 150,000 to 200,000 distinct CDR3 sequences, about 92% of which appear only once.

The chain uses TRBV5-4 and TRBJ2-5; 9 bases line up with TRBD2. This TCR was sampled from a human donor in good health. Sequenced material: CD4+ T cells from PBMCs. This chain's CDR3 is CASSLGLAGSETQYF. CDR3 sequence (DNA): TGTGCCAGCAGCTTGGGGCTAGCGGGAAGTGAGACCCAGTACTTC.